This T cell receptor beta chain appears in the sequencing data of a study of human T cells and chemical hapten exposure. Study results and limitations: Sensitizing to DPC left TCRs with a frequency above 1 in 1000 unaltered.

Many counts were recorded for this clonotype. Its target is not known. The time point here: patch test 2, 6 weeks after DPC sensitization. Indicated treatment: therapeutic diphenylcyclopropenone sensitization with weekly scalp DPC. TCRdb processed the RACE reads anew with MiXCR; each CDR3 protein has one entry. Of about 82,000 distinct CDR3 sequences listed, about 6.6% are singletons. V was clipped by 5 bases and J by 1 base, with 15 bases between them. Germline loops: CDR1 SNHLY, CDR2 FYNNEI. The CDR3 length is 17 residues. The chain has TRBV2 and TRBJ2-6; weak D call: TRBD1 (5 bases). The sequence came from a woman aged 25-40 years with alopecia areata. Some clones in this sample may be carry-over from other donors' samples. Sequencing was performed on whole blood, taken in connection with sensitization to the hapten diphenylcyclopropenone (DPC). DNA of the CDR3: TGTGCCAGCAGTAGAGTACAGGTCCTTTCTGGGGCCAACGTCCTGACTTTC. It encodes CASSRVQVLSGANVLTF.